This is a list of T cell receptor beta chains from one sample in a study of CD8 T cells in Susac syndrome. One entry per CDR3 protein, called by TCRdb with MiXCR from the immunoSEQ multiplex PCR reads. Seen here are 150,000 to 200,000 distinct CDR3 sequences, 90% to 95% observed once, and the top ten hold roughly 0.08%. What was sequenced was CD4+ T cells from PBMCs. The receptors stem from a human donor in good health. The CDR3 runs from the conserved cysteine through the conserved F or W.

v_call cdr3_aa
TRBV20-1 CSASFSPGFNTGELFF
TRBV6-1 CASSEGNTQYF
TRBV6-6 CASSYSQGRTKNIQYF
TRBV2 CASSDTGQETQYF
TRBV28 CASTMSLSTDTQYF
TRBV19 CASSIRASGRADTQYF
TRBV4-1 CASSQEVPPEAFF
TRBV6-1 CASSEMVLGANTGELFF
TRBV20-1 CSAHRGIAGELFF
TRBV5-1 CASSFRTGGDNEQFF